This is a list of T cell receptor beta chains from one sample in a study of T cell responses to AZD1222 COVID-19 vaccine. TCRdb's copy holds only in-frame clones and misses some; the assay was immunoSEQ multiplex PCR. The sample shows 140,000 or so clones, 89% of them seen only once. This specimen consisted of peripheral blood, obtained 28 days after the second AZD1222 dose. The origin of the receptors is an adult who received the AZD1222 COVID-19 vaccine. The CDR3 runs from the conserved cysteine through the conserved F or W. D genes are given only for firm matches. Only some rows state a clone size, as once, few, many or a class for expanded clones.

TRBJ1-1 | - | TRBD1 | TRBV7-9 | TGTGCCAGCAGTAAGACAGGGAGCGACACTGAAGCTTTCTTT | CASSKTGSDTEAFF
TRBJ2-1 | - | TRBD2 | TRBV24-1 | TGTGCCACCAGTGAGGCCGGACTAGCGGGAGTGCACTCCTACAATGAGCAGTTCTTC | CATSEAGLAGVHSYNEQFF
TRBJ2-7 | - | - | TRBV5-6 | TGTGCCAGCAGCTTGGGAGGGGGCTACGAGCAGTACTTC | CASSLGGGYEQYF
TRBJ2-7 | few | TRBD2 | TRBV4-2 | TGTGCCAGCAGCCACCTACCCGGGACTAGCGGGAGAGGCCACGAGCAGTACTTC | CASSHLPGTSGRGHEQYF
TRBJ1-6 | - | - | TRBV9 | TGTGCCAGCAGCGGCGGGGACGATAATTCACCCCTCCACTTT | CASSGGDDNSPLHF
TRBJ1-1 | - | - | TRBV19 | TGTGCCAGTAGCCCCTCGCCGTGGAAGACCCCTGAAGCTTTCTTT | CASSPSPWKTPEAFF
TRBJ1-2 | - | - | TRBV19 | TGTGCCAGTCGCTCCCAGACAGAGACCTATGGCTACACCTTC | CASRSQTETYGYTF
TRBJ1-2 | - | - | TRBV19 | TGTGCCAGTAGTATTACAGGGATGGAGGATTATGGCTACACCTTC | CASSITGMEDYGYTF
TRBJ2-1 | - | - | TRBV4-3 | TGCGCCAGCAGCCAAGACTACCTTAGCGCCGCGTCGAATGAGCAGTTCTTC | CASSQDYLSAASNEQFF
TRBJ1-2 | - | TRBD1 | TRBV4-1 | TGCGCCAGCAGCCCCAACTCCCCGGACAGGGCCGACTATGGCTACACCTTC | CASSPNSPDRADYGYTF
TRBJ1-5 | - | - | TRBV19 | TGTGCCAGGTGGTGGGGCAGGGGCAATCAGCCCCAGCATTTT | CARWWGRGNQPQHF
TRBJ1-5 | - | TRBD1 | TRBV7-6 | TGTGCCAGCAGCTTAGGGCCCAGGGGGAGCAATCAGCCCCAGCATTTT | CASSLGPRGSNQPQHF
TRBJ1-1 | - | - | TRBV3-1/TRBV3-2 | TGTGCCAGCAGCCATGACAGGTCCGAAGCTTTCTTT | CASSHDRSEAFF
TRBJ1-5 | once | - | TRBV4-1 | TGCGCCAGCAGCCAAGGGTCGGGACCCAATCAGCCCCAGCATTTT | CASSQGSGPNQPQHF
TRBJ1-5 | - | TRBD1 | TRBV3-1/TRBV3-2 | TGTGCCAGCAGCCATCCCGGCTGGGACAGGCAAAGCCTCAATCAGCCCCAGCATTTT | CASSHPGWDRQSLNQPQHF